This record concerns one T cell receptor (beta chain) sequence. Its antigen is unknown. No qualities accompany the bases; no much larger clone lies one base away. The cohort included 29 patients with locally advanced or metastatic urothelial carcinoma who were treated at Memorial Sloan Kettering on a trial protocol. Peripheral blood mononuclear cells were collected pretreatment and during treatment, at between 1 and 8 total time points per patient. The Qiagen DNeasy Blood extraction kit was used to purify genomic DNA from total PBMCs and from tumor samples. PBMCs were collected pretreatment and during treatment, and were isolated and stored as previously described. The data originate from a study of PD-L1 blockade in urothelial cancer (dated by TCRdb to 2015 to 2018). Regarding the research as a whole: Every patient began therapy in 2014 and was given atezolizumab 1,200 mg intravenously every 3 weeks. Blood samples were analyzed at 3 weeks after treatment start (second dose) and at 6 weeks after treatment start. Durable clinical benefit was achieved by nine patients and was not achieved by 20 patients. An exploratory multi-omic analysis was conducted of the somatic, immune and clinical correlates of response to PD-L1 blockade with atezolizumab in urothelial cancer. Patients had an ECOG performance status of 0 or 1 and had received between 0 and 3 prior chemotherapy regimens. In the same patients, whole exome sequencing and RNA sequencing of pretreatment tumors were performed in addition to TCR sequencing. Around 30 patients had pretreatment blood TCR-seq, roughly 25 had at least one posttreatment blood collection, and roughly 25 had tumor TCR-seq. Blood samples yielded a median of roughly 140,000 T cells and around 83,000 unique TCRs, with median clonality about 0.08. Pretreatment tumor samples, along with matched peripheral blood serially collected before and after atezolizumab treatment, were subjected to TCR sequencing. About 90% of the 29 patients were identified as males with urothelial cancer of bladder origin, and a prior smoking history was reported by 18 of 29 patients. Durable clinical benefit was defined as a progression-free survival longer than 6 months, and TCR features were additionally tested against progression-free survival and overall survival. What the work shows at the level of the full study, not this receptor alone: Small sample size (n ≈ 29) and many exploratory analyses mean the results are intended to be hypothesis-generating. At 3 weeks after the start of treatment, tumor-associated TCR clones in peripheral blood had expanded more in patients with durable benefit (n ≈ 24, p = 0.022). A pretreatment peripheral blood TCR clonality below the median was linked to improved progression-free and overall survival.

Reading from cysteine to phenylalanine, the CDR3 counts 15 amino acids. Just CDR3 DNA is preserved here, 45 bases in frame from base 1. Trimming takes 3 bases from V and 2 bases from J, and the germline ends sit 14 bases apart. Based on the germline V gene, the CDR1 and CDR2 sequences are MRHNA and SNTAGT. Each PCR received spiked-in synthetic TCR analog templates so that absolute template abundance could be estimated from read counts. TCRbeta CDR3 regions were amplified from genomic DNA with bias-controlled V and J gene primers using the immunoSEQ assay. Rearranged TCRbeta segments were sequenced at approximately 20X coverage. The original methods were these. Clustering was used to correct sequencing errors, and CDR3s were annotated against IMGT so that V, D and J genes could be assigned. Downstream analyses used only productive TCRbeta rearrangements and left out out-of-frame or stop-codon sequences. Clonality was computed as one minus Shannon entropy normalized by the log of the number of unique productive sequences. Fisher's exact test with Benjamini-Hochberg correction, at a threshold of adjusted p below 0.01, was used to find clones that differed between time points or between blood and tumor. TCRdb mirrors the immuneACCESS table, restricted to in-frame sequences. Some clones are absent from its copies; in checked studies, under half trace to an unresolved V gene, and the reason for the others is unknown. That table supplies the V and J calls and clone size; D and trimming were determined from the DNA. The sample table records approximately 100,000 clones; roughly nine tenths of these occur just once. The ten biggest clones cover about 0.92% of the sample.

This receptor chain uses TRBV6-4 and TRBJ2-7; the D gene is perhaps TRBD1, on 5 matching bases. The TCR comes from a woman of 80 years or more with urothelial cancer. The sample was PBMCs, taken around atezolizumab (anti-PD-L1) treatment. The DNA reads TGTGCCAGCAGTGAAGGGGCGGCTCCCGCCTACGAGCAGTACTTC. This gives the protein CASSEGAAPAYEQYF.